This TCR beta chain was profiled in a study of HIV-infected patients and healthy controls. The CDR3 runs to 14 residues. Germline CDR1 is MDHEN and CDR2 is SYDVKM. V was cut by 5 bases and J by 4 bases, with 12 bases left in between. Roughly three months, about 14 weeks, into antiretroviral therapy, follow-up blood was collected. All unsorted peripheral T cells were captured because whole blood was used without fractionation. The RNA source was a roughly 2.5 ml peripheral blood draw. This clonotype was recorded a few times. About 480 ng RNA was reverse transcribed with alpha and beta constant-region primers. Separate chain-specific third strand synthesis with multiplexing indices produced the alpha and beta libraries. TCRdb fed the 5' RACE reads into MiXCR, producing one record per CDR3 protein. The repertoire has about 18,000 distinct CDR3 sequences, about 9% of them found once; the top ten carry less than 25%.

V and J are TRBV28 and TRBJ1-5, with D possibly being TRBD1 (6 bases). The material sequenced was blood, taken during antiretroviral therapy. This receptor was identified in an adult with HIV infection. In nucleotides, the CDR3 is TGTGCCAGCAGTGTCGGACAGACAAATCAGCCCCAGCATTTT. Translating gives CASSVGQTNQPQHF.